The 25 T cell receptor beta chains listed next were all sequenced from one sample in a study of OX40 agonist ivuxolimab in advanced cancers. Measured with immunoSEQ multiplex PCR; TCRdb has only the in-frame clones, and not every one. The repertoire holds 70,000 to 90,000 clones, with roughly 89% as singletons. The sequenced sample was CD4+ or CD8+ T cells sorted from blood, obtained in a trial of the OX40 agonist ivuxolimab. The receptors originated from an adult with an advanced solid tumor such as melanoma, head and neck, liver or kidney cancer.

The chain combines TRBV28 with TRBJ1-2, with TRBD1 as a possible D gene (5 bases). Per the germline V gene, CDR1 is MDHEN and CDR2 is SYDVKM. Between the trimmed V and J ends, which lost 4 bases and 5 bases, there was a span of 17 bases. This CDR3 is 15 amino acids long. CDR3 region: CASSSWARGTYGYTF. DNA for the CDR3: TGTGCCAGCAGTTCCTGGGCTCGGGGGACGTATGGCTACACCTTC.

A note on this clone: The sample contains more than one DNA sequence encoding this CDR3. CDR3 coding DNA: TGCGCCAGCAGCTTGTCCAGGGAGACCCAGTACTTC. It codes for CASSLSRETQYF. The chain is built from TRBV5-1 and TRBJ2-5; D gene uncertain. In germline, CDR1 is SGHRS, CDR2 YFSETQ. The CDR3 runs 12 residues. The germline V and J ends were trimmed by 1 base and 5 bases, with 6 bases remaining between them.

The rearrangement joins TRBV5-1 to TRBJ2-5, with 7 bases lining up with TRBD2. Per germline, CDR1 SGHRS and CDR2 YFSETQ. The CDR3 contains 16 residues. V lost 1 base and J lost 4; bases outside the gene matches: 10. The CDR3 is CASSLWEGGALETQYF. DNA for the CDR3: TGCGCCAGCAGCTTGTGGGAGGGAGGAGCCTTAGAGACCCAGTACTTC.

The chain links TRBV5-1 to TRBJ1-1; D is possibly TRBD1 (5 bases). From germline, CDR1 is SGHRS and CDR2 YFSETQ. Trimming removed 6 bases from V and 4 bases from J, with 19 bases in between. This CDR3 contains 15 residues. CDR3 coding DNA: TGCGCCAGCATCCTTGATAGGGGAGGGGCCACTGAAGCTTTCTTT. Encoded protein: CASILDRGGATEAFF.

J is TRBJ2-1 and V is TRBV7-2; the D call may be TRBD1 or TRBD2 (6 bases each). Germline CDR1 is SGHTA and CDR2 is FQGNSA. Trimming stripped 3 bases from V and 6 bases from J, with 15 bases between. CDR3 size: 15 residues. This chain's CDR3 is CASSFVGGPVNEQFF. The CDR3 nucleotides read TGTGCCAGCAGCTTCGTAGGGGGGCCGGTCAATGAGCAGTTCTTC.

The chain employs TRBV29-1 and TRBJ1-4, with D perhaps TRBD1 (5 bases). Trimming shortened V by 5 bases and J by 7 bases, and 17 bases separated the two germline ends. Germline assignment: CDR1 SQVTM and CDR2 ANQGSEA. The CDR3 is made up of 14 amino acids. CDR3 amino acids: CSVTPIGGGEKLFF. The CDR3 DNA follows: TGCAGCGTTACTCCGATTGGGGGTGGTGAAAAACTGTTTTTT.

As for this clone: The germline gene is not matched at one end of the junction; a read error may be the cause. The chain has TRBV7-7 and TRBJ2-5; 13 nucleotides align to TRBD2. Germline loops: CDR1 SSHAT, CDR2 FNYEAQ (reference sequence). The CDR3 totals 16 residues. The CDR3 DNA is TGTGCTAGCAGCTCCCGACTAGCGGGGGGACAAGAGACCCAGTACTTC. Translated, it gives CASSSRLAGGQETQYF.

This sequence joins TRBV6-6 and TRBJ2-7; D may be TRBD1 (5 bases). The CDR3 extends over 12 amino acids. V dropped 6 bases and J dropped 6 bases, with 12 bases sitting between them. CDR1 MNHNY and CDR2 SVGAGI come from the germline V gene (reference sequence). CDR3 sequence reads: CASRRTSGEQYF. In DNA form, the CDR3 reads TGTGCCAGCAGAAGGACATCAGGCGAGCAGTACTTC.

V usage is TRBV29-1 and J usage is TRBJ2-5; perhaps TRBD2 as D (6 bases). Germline CDR1 and CDR2: SQVTM and ANQGSEA. The CDR3 length is 14 residues. Trimming pared 6 bases from V and 1 base from J, leaving 15 bases between. The CDR3 protein is CSVTRLGGQETQYF. DNA of the CDR3: TGCAGCGTAACCCGGCTGGGGGGCCAAGAGACCCAGTACTTC. Full variable domain (rest looked up from reference TRBV29-1 and TRBJ2-5): SAVISQKPSRDICQRGTSLTIQCQVDSQVTMMFWYRQQPGQSLTLIATANQGSEATYESGFVIDKFPISRPNLTFSTLTVSNMSPEDSSIYLCSVTRLGGQETQYFGPGTRLLVL.

The chain joins TRBV6-5 to TRBJ2-7; 8 bases align to TRBD2. The CDR3 totals 16 residues. V gave up 0 bases and J gave up 2 bases; unmatched junction bases: 6. CDR1 is MNHEY and CDR2 is SVGAGI in the germline V gene. The CDR3 nucleotides read TGTGCCAGCAGTTACTCGGTTCTAGCGGGTGCCTACGAGCAGTACTTC. This translates into CASSYSVLAGAYEQYF.

The V gene is TRBV5-1, the J gene TRBJ2-1, with 8 bases that match TRBD2. This CDR3 is built from 16 residues. Germline V CDR1 and CDR2: SGHRS, YFSETQ. The ends lost 3 bases at V and 3 bases at J; junction bases unmatched: 8. The CDR3 sequence: CASSSLSGILYNEQFF. Written as DNA, the CDR3 is TGCGCCAGCAGCTCCCTTAGCGGGATCCTCTACAATGAGCAGTTCTTC.

The chain is built from TRBV18 and TRBJ1-1; TRBD1 matches 8 bases. The ends lost 3 bases at V and 5 bases at J; junction bases unmatched: 8. This CDR3 region has 15 residues. Germline V gene data show CDR1 as KGHSH and CDR2 as LQKENI. The CDR3 loop is CASSPQAGGSTEAFF. The CDR3 region has the DNA TGTGCCAGCTCACCTCAGGCAGGGGGCTCTACTGAAGCTTTCTTT. The variable domain in full, completed from reference TRBV18 and TRBJ1-1, reads NAGVMQNPRHLVRRRGQEARLRCSPMKGHSHVYWYRQLPEEGLKFMVYLQKENIIDESGMPKERFSAEFPKEGPSILRIQQVVRGDSAAYFCASSPQAGGSTEAFFGQGTRLTVV.

DNA of the CDR3: TGTGCCAGCAGCTTAACGTTTTTAGGCGGGAGTCGGACCGGGGAGCTGTTTTTT. This sequence encodes CASSLTFLGGSRTGELFF. This chain links TRBV7-3 with TRBJ2-2; 7 positions match TRBD2. J lost 5 bases, V lost 0 bases, and 12 bases had no gene match. The CDR3 has 18 residues. Germline loops: CDR1 SGHTA, CDR2 FQGTGA.

The chain recombines TRBV5-1 with TRBJ1-2, with D possibly being TRBD1 (6 bases). From germline, CDR1 is SGHRS and CDR2 YFSETQ. V gave up 2 bases and J gave up 6 bases, with 11 bases separating them. The CDR3 spans 13 residues. CDR3 region: CASSLSGVDGYTF. CDR3 in DNA: TGCGCCAGCAGCTTATCAGGGGTGGATGGCTACACCTTC. The whole variable domain, remainder taken from reference TRBV5-1 and TRBJ1-2, is KAGVTQTPRYLIKTRGQQVTLSCSPISGHRSVSWYQQTPGQGLQFLFEYFSETQRNKGNFPGRFSGRQFSNSRSEMNVSTLELGDSALYLCASSLSGVDGYTFGSGTRLTVV.

The count of this clone is one. V is TRBV18 and J is TRBJ2-4, with 7 bases aligning to TRBD2. V trimming: 6 bases; J trimming: 7 bases; junction bases outside the gene matches: 9. Per germline, CDR1 KGHSH and CDR2 LQKENI. This CDR3 region has 14 residues. CDR3 nucleotide sequence: TGTGCCAGCTCGTCAGGACTAGGGTCGAACATTCAGTACTTC. This gives the protein CASSSGLGSNIQYF.

The rearrangement uses TRBV5-1 and TRBJ1-2; no firm D call. CDR1 SGHRS and CDR2 YFSETQ come from the germline V gene. Trimming left V 1 base short and J 4 bases short, with 11 bases between. The CDR3 contains 14 residues. CDR3 DNA sequence: TGCGCCAGCAGCTTGCAGACGCCCGGCTATGGCTACACCTTC. Translating gives CASSLQTPGYGYTF.

This clone is a singleton in its sample. This chain links TRBV5-1 with TRBJ2-1; TRBD2 might be the D (6 bases). The CDR3 has 16 residues. The germline gives CDR1 SGHRS, CDR2 YFSETQ. Trimming shortened V by 4 bases and J by 8 bases, and 22 bases separated the two germline ends. The CDR3 loop reads CASSPTRLGMTDEQFF. DNA for the CDR3: TGCGCCAGCAGCCCCACCCGACTAGGAATGACGGATGAGCAGTTCTTC.

In this sample, this clone turned up a few times. This chain links TRBV7-9 with TRBJ1-5, with D uncertain. The CDR3 loop spans 16 amino acids. CDR1 and CDR2 from the germline V gene are SEHNR and FQNEAQ (reference sequence). Trimming removed 1 base at V and 2 bases at J, with 12 bases between. CDR3 in DNA: TGTGCCAGCAGCTTAGGGAGGGTAGGGCGCAATCAGCCCCAGCATTTT. The encoded protein is CASSLGRVGRNQPQHF.

This clone has just a few counts. The V and J genes are TRBV19 and TRBJ1-5; the match to TRBD1 covers 9 bases. From germline, CDR1 is LNHDA and CDR2 SQIVND (reference sequence). Trimming removed 5 bases from V and 3 bases from J; junction bases left unmatched: 2. The CDR3 is 14 residues long. CDR3 amino acids: CASSWTGDNQPQHF. DNA for the CDR3: TGTGCCAGTAGTTGGACAGGGGACAATCAGCCCCAGCATTTT.

The chain is built from TRBV6-6 and TRBJ1-6; tentatively, D is TRBD1 (5 bases). The CDR3 totals 16 residues. Trimming shortened V by 0 bases and J by 7 bases, and 13 bases separated the two germline ends. Germline V lookup: CDR1 MNHNY, CDR2 SVGAGI (reference sequence). CDR3 residues: CASSYSTALGNSPLHF. In nucleotides, the CDR3 is TGTGCCAGCAGTTACTCGACAGCCCTTGGGAATTCACCCCTCCACTTT.

V usage is TRBV6-6 and J usage is TRBJ2-7, with 8 bases that match TRBD2. J gave up 5 bases and V 6 bases, and 9 bases lay outside the gene matches. This CDR3 is built from 14 residues. Germline loops: CDR1 MNHNY, CDR2 SVGAGI (reference sequence). The CDR3, as DNA: TGTGCCAGCAGGCGACCCTCGGGGGGGGACGAGCAGTACTTC. Protein: CASRRPSGGDEQYF.

The chain couples TRBV19 to TRBJ1-4; 8 nucleotides agree with TRBD1. Germline values: CDR1 LNHDA, CDR2 SQIVND (reference sequence). The CDR3 has 14 amino acids. V was clipped by 5 bases and J by 8 bases; unmatched bases: 7. Here the CDR3 DNA reads TGTGCCAGTAGTCGAGGGACAGGCGGAGAAAAACTGTTTTTT. Translating it yields CASSRGTGGEKLFF.

This chain links TRBV10-2 with TRBJ2-5; D is undetermined. The better agreement between TRBJ2-7 and the DNA end casts doubt on the J call. The CDR3 runs 11 residues. Germline loops: CDR1 WSHSY, CDR2 SAAADI. The CDR3 is CASSANYEQYF. CDR3 nucleotides: TGCGCCAGCAGTGCGAACTACGAGCAGTACTTC.

The gene calls are TRBV5-1 and TRBJ2-1, with D maybe TRBD1 (7 bases). Looked up from germline, CDR1 is SGHRS and CDR2 is YFSETQ. Trimming removed 0 bases at V and 6 bases at J, with 10 bases between. This CDR3 comprises 14 residues. The CDR3 spells CASSLDRGGNEQFF. CDR3 DNA sequence: TGCGCCAGCAGCTTGGACAGGGGAGGCAATGAGCAGTTCTTC.

The V gene is TRBV11-3, the J gene TRBJ2-2; TRBD2 agrees at 8 bases. Germline-derived CDR1 and CDR2 are SGHNT and YENEEA. This CDR3 is built from 16 residues. The V segment lost 1 base and the J segment 7 bases; nucleotides outside the gene matches: 8. The CDR3 bases are TGTGCCAGCAGCTTAGTCGGCGGGGGGCCTGGCGGGGAGCTGTTTTTT. Protein product: CASSLVGGGPGGELFF.